This T cell receptor (beta chain) comes out of a study of T cell repertoires in cytomegalovirus infection. Background on the study: HLA-C-restricted CMV epitopes, recently identified, and well-studied HLA-B-restricted ones were used by the study. Notes on the study in general: Ex vivo, HLA-C-restricted CMV-specific TCR beta clonotypes prevailed over the rest of the response. There were carriers of CMV plus the relevant HLA, and cumulative public TCR beta family frequency identified them.

As to this clonotype: No antigen is known for it.

MiXCR, applied by TCRdb to the reads, yields one record per CDR3 protein. The top ten hold about 14% of the sample, which has roughly 990,000 distinct CDR3 sequences, less than 35% seen once. The material was cultured CD8+ T cells from PBMCs, obtained from culture after CMV antigen stimulation. The source is a human donor in good health (CMV status not recorded). Some clones in this sample may be carry-over from other donors' samples.

As DNA, the CDR3 is TGCAGTGCTAGTGAGCAGGACACCGGGGAGCTGTTTTTT. Translation gives CSASEQDTGELFF. The chain uses TRBV20-1 and TRBJ2-2; no clear D. CDR3 length equals 13 residues. CDR1 is DFQATT, CDR2 SNEGSKA, per germline (reference sequence). V gave up 3 bases and J gave up 3 bases, with 8 bases separating them.